The 12 T cell receptor beta chains below were found in one sample sequenced in a study of T cells after yellow fever vaccination. Via MiXCR, TCRdb re-called the 5' RACE reads, giving one row per CDR3 protein. The sample shows some 350,000 distinct CDR3 sequences, about 4% of them seen only once. Sequencing was performed on PBMCs, taken 5 days after the yellow fever booster vaccination. The source of these receptors is a young man who received the YFV17D yellow fever vaccine.

This clonotype appeared a few times. The chain carries TRBV7-2 and TRBJ1-2; D uncertain. The CDR3 extends over 15 amino acids. V lost 3 bases to trimming and J lost 3 bases, with 14 bases between them. The germline CDR1 and CDR2 sequences are SGHTA and FQGNSA. The CDR3 is CASSFTPLGDYGYTF. The CDR3 DNA reads as TGTGCCAGCAGCTTCACTCCGTTAGGAGACTATGGCTACACCTTC.

At least ten counts were recorded for this clonotype. J is TRBJ1-5 and V is TRBV6-2 or TRBV6-3; 9 bases line up with TRBD1. V shed 7 bases, J shed 2 bases, and the junction held 3 bases outside the gene matches. Germline CDR1 is MNHEY and CDR2 is SVGEGT. CDR3 length: 14 residues. CDR3 sequence reads: CASTRTGGNQPQHF. CDR3 sequence (DNA): TGTGCCAGCACCAGGACAGGGGGCAATCAGCCCCAGCATTTT.

This clonotype has only a few counts. The chain recombines TRBV7-2 with TRBJ2-5; 9 nucleotides match TRBD2. This CDR3 contains 16 residues. CDR1 is SGHTA and CDR2 is FQGNSA in the germline V gene. J lost 5 bases, V lost 2 bases, and 9 bases had no gene match. CDR3 in DNA: TGTGCCAGCAGCTTATATCCGGGACTAGCTCCGGAGACCCAGTACTTC. Protein: CASSLYPGLAPETQYF.

The V call is TRBV5-4, the J call TRBJ2-3, with D perhaps matching TRBD1 (6 bases). V was shortened by 2 bases and J by 1 base, with 11 bases between the two germline ends. Germline values: CDR1 SGHNT, CDR2 YYREEE (reference sequence). CDR3 length equals 15 residues. The CDR3 loop is CASSFGGGRTDTQYF. The CDR3 DNA reads TGTGCCAGCAGCTTTGGGGGCGGACGCACAGATACGCAGTATTTT. Combining the CDR3 with reference TRBV5-4 and TRBJ2-3 gives the whole variable domain ETGVTQSPTHLIKTRGQQVTLRCSSQSGHNTVSWYQQALGQGPQFIFQYYREEENGRGNFPPRFSGLQFPNYSSELNVNALELDDSALYLCASSFGGGRTDTQYFGPGTRLTVL.

This clonotype showed up many times. The chain employs TRBV5-1 and TRBJ1-1, with D perhaps TRBD1 (6 bases). Germline V gene data show CDR1 as SGHRS and CDR2 as YFSETQ. CDR3 length: 14 residues. Trimming stripped 3 bases from V and 0 bases from J, with 9 bases between. The DNA of the CDR3 is TGCGCCAGCAGCTCCGGGACACTGAACACTGAAGCTTTCTTT. Encoded protein: CASSSGTLNTEAFF.

This clonotype has just a few counts. The V and J genes are TRBV27 and TRBJ2-6; TRBD2 is a possible D gene (6 bases). Trimming pared 9 bases from V and 4 bases from J, leaving 13 bases between. In germline, CDR1 is MNHEY, CDR2 SMNVEV (reference sequence). This CDR3 has 14 residues. The CDR3 protein is CASRSEGGANVLTF. The DNA of the CDR3 is TGTGCCAGTCGATCGGAGGGAGGGGCCAACGTCCTGACTTTC.

This clonotype was seen only a few times. This CDR3 is CASSSQGLRQPQHF. The CDR3 DNA follows: TGTGCCAGCAGTTCCCAGGGGTTGCGTCAGCCCCAGCATTTT. This rearrangement joins TRBV6-2 or TRBV6-3 to TRBJ1-5, with D perhaps matching TRBD1 (6 bases). V was pared by 4 bases and J by 6 bases, with 13 bases between. This CDR3 is 14 amino acids long. Germline V CDR1 and CDR2: MNHEY, SVGEGT.

V is TRBV9 and J is TRBJ2-3; 8 bases fit TRBD2. Looked up from germline, CDR1 is SGDLS and CDR2 is YYNGEE. The CDR3 covers 14 residues. The trim removed 7 bases at V and 4 bases at J, leaving 8 bases unmatched. CDR3: CASSQRGSSDTQYF. DNA for the CDR3: TGTGCCAGCTCTCAGCGGGGGTCTTCAGATACGCAGTATTTT.

This clonotype has ten or more counts. J is TRBJ2-7 and V is TRBV5-1; 7 positions agree with TRBD1. CDR1 and CDR2 from the germline V gene are SGHRS and YFSETQ. This CDR3 comprises 16 residues. Trimming took 4 bases from V and 3 from J; bases not matched to a gene: 13. The CDR3 spells CASSPSTGSGLYEQYF. Here the CDR3 DNA reads TGCGCCAGCAGCCCATCGACAGGGAGTGGGCTCTACGAGCAGTACTTC.

In its sample, this clonotype was seen a few times. The V and J genes are TRBV5-6 and TRBJ2-7; D remains unclear. The V gene lost 1 base and the J gene lost 0 bases, with 17 bases spanning the gap. The CDR3 is 17 residues long. Germline loops: CDR1 SGHDT, CDR2 YYEEEE. The CDR3 protein is CASSLYTGLPISYEQYV. CDR3 DNA sequence: TGTGCCAGCAGCTTGTATACTGGGCTACCTATCTCCTACGAGCAGTACGTC.

Turning to this clonotype: At one of its ends the junction is not consistent with the germline gene, which may arise from a read error. V and J are TRBV5-1 and TRBJ1-2; no clear D gene. CDR3 length: 14 amino acids. Germline CDR1 SGHRS, CDR2 YFSETQ. The CDR3 region is CASSLESGNYGHTF. Written as DNA, the CDR3 is TGCGCCAGCAGCTTGGAGTCGGGTAACTATGGCCACACCTTC.

Only a few counts were recorded for this clonotype. The chain carries TRBV19 and TRBJ1-5; 9 bases line up with TRBD1. CDR1 and CDR2 from the germline V gene are LNHDA and SQIVND (reference sequence). V was clipped by 6 bases and J by 6 bases; unmatched bases: 6. The length of the CDR3 is 14 residues. CDR3 nucleotide sequence: TGTGCCAGTAGCCCACAGGGGGCTGGTCAGCCCCAGCATTTT. Translated: CASSPQGAGQPQHF.